Below, 20 T cell receptor beta chains from the same sample are listed, as sequenced in a study of blood T cell repertoires in COVID-19. Using immunoSEQ multiplex PCR, the repertoire was profiled, and TCRdb retains in-frame clones only, with some absent. Among about 120,000 clones listed, around nine tenths were seen once. Sequenced: peripheral blood. These receptors originate from a woman aged 50 to 60 with acute or convalescent COVID-19.

The chain is built from TRBV5-1 and TRBJ2-7, with D possibly matching TRBD1 (5 bases). This CDR3 spans 12 amino acids. The V end was cut by 2 bases, the J end by 6 bases, with 9 bases between. Looked up from germline, CDR1 is SGHRS and CDR2 is YFSETQ. CDR3 in DNA: TGCGCCAGCAGCTTAGAAGGGGTCGAGCAGTACTTC. Translation gives CASSLEGVEQYF.

The chain couples TRBV2 to TRBJ1-5, with a tentative D call TRBD1 (5 bases). This CDR3 spans 12 amino acids. Trimming removed 6 bases from V and 4 bases from J, with 7 bases in between. The V gene's germline CDR1 is SNHLY and CDR2 FYNNEI. The CDR3 is CASRRGNQPQHF. For the CDR3, the DNA is TGTGCCAGCAGACGGGGGAATCAGCCCCAGCATTTT.

The chain recombines TRBV27 with TRBJ1-1, with D possibly TRBD1 on 5 matching bases. V lost 0 bases, J lost 1 base, and 12 bases lay in between. Germline V gene lookup returns CDR1 MNHEY and CDR2 SMNVEV (reference sequence). The CDR3 is 16 amino acids. The CDR3 is CASSLSGLAGNTEAFF. The CDR3, as DNA: TGTGCCAGCAGTTTATCGGGACTAGCAGGGAACACTGAAGCTTTCTTT.

The rearrangement links TRBV23-1 to TRBJ2-1; D might be TRBD1 (6 bases). TRBV23-1 is designated an ORF whose function remains uncertain. V gave up 8 bases and J gave up 10 bases, with 18 bases separating them. CDR3 length equals 13 residues. The CDR3, as DNA: TGCGCCAGCGGGACACAACGCAGGGCCGAGCAGTTCTTC. Translated: CASGTQRRAEQFF.

The J gene is TRBJ2-1, the V gene TRBV24-1, with unresolved D. The V gene lost 1 base and the J gene lost 3 bases, with 9 bases spanning the gap. There are 15 residues in the CDR3. Germline loops: CDR1 KGHDR, CDR2 SFDVKD. The DNA for the CDR3 is TGTGCCACCAGTGATTTCCGAGAGAGCTACAATGAGCAGTTCTTC. Protein product: CATSDFRESYNEQFF.

CDR3 sequence: CASSPPGGRLNTEAFF. For the CDR3, the DNA is TGCGCCAGCAGCCCCCCCGGGGGGAGACTGAACACTGAAGCTTTCTTT. J is TRBJ1-1 and V is TRBV4-1, with D maybe TRBD1 (5 bases). V gave up 4 bases and J gave up 0 bases, with 15 bases separating them. Germline values: CDR1 MGHRA, CDR2 YSYEKL. The CDR3 has 16 residues.

The V call is TRBV7-7, the J call TRBJ2-2; tentative D call: TRBD2 (5 bases). Trimming took 4 bases from V and 1 from J, leaving 10 bases between them. The length of the CDR3 is 15 residues. Per the germline V gene, CDR1 is SSHAT and CDR2 is FNYEAQ (reference sequence). The DNA for the CDR3 is TGTGCCAGCAGCTCCCTAAGCGGGAACACCGGGGAGCTGTTTTTT. Amino acid sequence: CASSSLSGNTGELFF.

The V and J genes are TRBV10-1 and TRBJ1-1; D unclear. CDR3 length: 14 amino acids. The V gene's germline CDR1 is WNHNN and CDR2 SYGVQD (reference sequence). V lost 3 bases and J 5 bases, leaving 13 bases between the germline ends. The CDR3 DNA sequence: TGCGCCAGCAGTGACAGACGGTCGGGGACTGAAGCTTTCTTT. Amino acid sequence: CASSDRRSGTEAFF.

This chain joins TRBV27 and TRBJ1-6; a weak D match, TRBD1 (6 bases). The germline CDR1 and CDR2 sequences are MNHEY and SMNVEV (reference sequence). V gave up 6 bases and J gave up 10 bases, with 16 bases separating them. This CDR3 has 14 residues. The DNA of the CDR3 is TGTGCCAGCAGCCCACAAGGGACAATGTCACCCCTCCACTTT. This gives the protein CASSPQGTMSPLHF.

The chain uses TRBV7-9 and TRBJ2-7; 10 bases are a match to TRBD2. CDR1 SEHNR and CDR2 FQNEAQ come from the germline V gene (reference sequence). V lost 5 bases and J lost 2; bases outside the gene matches: 9. The CDR3 is 16 amino acids. DNA of the CDR3: TGTGCCAGCAGCCCCTTTTCCGGGACTAGCGCCTACGAGCAGTACTTC. Its protein product is CASSPFSGTSAYEQYF. The full variable domain, rest sourced from reference TRBV7-9 and TRBJ2-7, is DTGVSQNPRHKITKRGQNVTFRCDPISEHNRLYWYRQTLGQGPEFLTYFQNEAQLEKSRLLSDRFSAERPKGSFSTLEIQRTEQGDSAMYLCASSPFSGTSAYEQYFGPGTRLTVT.

The V call is TRBV7-9, the J call TRBJ1-2; 7 positions match TRBD1. V dropped 4 bases and J dropped 8; count of bases not matched to a gene: 10. The CDR3 length is 14 residues. Germline values: CDR1 SEHNR, CDR2 FQNEAQ (reference sequence). CDR3 loop: CASSSYRGTKGYTF. The CDR3 nucleotides are TGTGCCAGCAGCTCCTACAGGGGCACGAAAGGCTACACCTTC.

The chain uses TRBV19 and TRBJ1-4; D is ambiguous. This CDR3 has 15 amino acids. CDR1 and CDR2 from the germline V gene are LNHDA and SQIVND (reference sequence). V was trimmed by 1 base and J by 1 base, leaving 7 bases between them. The CDR3 DNA reads TGTGCCAGTAGTATAGCCGGGGAAACTAATGAAAAACTGTTTTTT. Protein product: CASSIAGETNEKLFF.

This sequence joins TRBV19 and TRBJ2-5; the D is unclear. With 5 bases removed from V and 1 base from J, the gap between germline ends came to 8 bases. Germline V gene data show CDR1 as LNHDA and CDR2 as SQIVND (reference sequence). This CDR3 has 13 residues. This CDR3 reads CASSLSVQETQYF. CDR3 in DNA: TGTGCCAGTAGTTTGTCTGTCCAAGAGACCCAGTACTTC.

The chain carries TRBV5-4 and TRBJ1-5, with D hard to call. V was clipped by 4 bases and J by 3 bases, with 8 bases between them. CDR1 and CDR2 (germline): SGHNT, YYREEE (reference sequence). The CDR3 has 13 amino acids. CDR3 nucleotide sequence: TGTGCCAGCAGCCCAGGACTCAATCAGCCCCAGCATTTT. This sequence encodes CASSPGLNQPQHF.

The genes are TRBV14 and TRBJ1-1, with 10 bases identical to TRBD1. Trimming removed 4 bases from V and 7 bases from J; junction bases left unmatched: 15. CDR3 length equals 17 residues. Germline CDR1 and CDR2: SGHDN and FVKESK. CDR3 in amino acids: CASSRRFATGTGVEAFF. CDR3 coding DNA: TGTGCCAGCAGCCGAAGATTCGCCACCGGGACAGGGGTTGAAGCTTTCTTT.

The chain employs TRBV7-6 and TRBJ2-7; 7 bases match TRBD2. Germline V CDR1 and CDR2: SGHVS, FNYEAQ. CDR3 length: 16 residues. Unmatched junction bases numbered 12, after V lost 4 bases and J lost 3 bases. The CDR3 DNA reads TGTGCCAGCAGCTCGATCCGGGGCGGGAGTATCTACGAGCAGTACTTC. This gives the protein CASSSIRGGSIYEQYF. Variable domain in full (rest from reference TRBV7-6 and TRBJ2-7): GAGVSQSPRYKVTKRGQDVALRCDPISGHVSLYWYRQALGQGPEFLTYFNYEAQQDKSGLPNDRFSAERPEGSISTLTIQRTEQRDSAMYRCASSSIRGGSIYEQYFGPGTRLTVT.

The chain has TRBV28 and TRBJ1-1, with 11 bases fitting TRBD1. Germline assignment: CDR1 MDHEN and CDR2 SYDVKM. There are 17 residues in the CDR3. J lost 4 bases, V lost 4 bases, and 11 bases had no gene match. The CDR3 DNA follows: TGTGCCAGCAGTTCCCCCGGACAGGGGGCGGGAGTCACTGAAGCTTTCTTT. It specifies CASSSPGQGAGVTEAFF.

In its sample, this clone was seen a few times. The rearrangement joins TRBV29-1 to TRBJ2-7; 7 bases fit TRBD1. J lost 3 bases, V lost 3 bases, and 5 bases had no gene match. Germline V CDR1 and CDR2: SQVTM, ANQGSEA. The CDR3 has 13 residues. CDR3 amino acids: CSVDSRDSYEQYF. The CDR3 region has the DNA TGCAGCGTTGACTCTCGGGACAGCTACGAGCAGTACTTC.

The chain recombines TRBV19 with TRBJ1-5; 9 bases align to TRBD1. V shed 6 bases, J shed 6 bases, and the junction held 9 bases outside the gene matches. Germline CDR1 LNHDA, CDR2 SQIVND (reference sequence). This CDR3 has 15 residues. The CDR3, as DNA: TGTGCCAGTAGGGCCCGACAGGGGGTAGTTCAGCCCCAGCATTTT. Translated, it gives CASRARQGVVQPQHF. Variable domain in full (rest from reference TRBV19 and TRBJ1-5): DGGITQSPKYLFRKEGQNVTLSCEQNLNHDAMYWYRQDPGQGLRLIYYSQIVNDFQKGDIAEGYSVSREKKESFPLTVTSAQKNPTAFYLCASRARQGVVQPQHFGDGTRLSIL.

The rearrangement links TRBV29-1 to TRBJ1-2; 8 bases fit TRBD1. V trimming: 1 base; J trimming: 4 bases; junction bases outside the gene matches: 5. Germline V gene sequence: CDR1 SQVTM, CDR2 ANQGSEA. The CDR3 is 14 residues long. Written as DNA, the CDR3 is TGCAGCGTTGAAGGCAGGGGGCAGGGCTATGGCTACACCTTC. Amino acid sequence: CSVEGRGQGYGYTF. The complete variable domain, with remaining parts taken from reference TRBV29-1 and TRBJ1-2, reads SAVISQKPSRDICQRGTSLTIQCQVDSQVTMMFWYRQQPGQSLTLIATANQGSEATYESGFVIDKFPISRPNLTFSTLTVSNMSPEDSSIYLCSVEGRGQGYGYTFGSGTRLTVV.